This T cell receptor (beta chain) was sequenced for a study of T cell responses to AZD1222 COVID-19 vaccine. Data came from immunoSEQ multiplex PCR; TCRdb stores just in-frame clones and leaves some out. The sample yields 100,000 to 150,000 clones, about 90% seen once. This clone was recorded only once. Its target is unknown. General study findings and limits: Seropositive AZD1222 recipients at baseline numbered only 5 to 7. Per reports, nearly half of all spike-specific TCRs target regions that are unmutated in variants. Mapped onto spike, vaccine-associated CD4 TCRs spanned it and were dominant at 160-218 and 743-854. Clonal diversity may have been underestimated in mostly white British donors.

CDR1 is SGDLS and CDR2 is YYNGEE in the germline V gene. CDR3 size: 14 residues. Deletions cut 3 bases from V and 1 base from J, with 10 bases between. The source was peripheral blood, collected on day 0 of AZD1222 vaccination. This receptor was obtained from an adult in good health. The V call is TRBV9, the J call TRBJ2-5; no reliable D call. CDR3 region: CASSGRSAQETQYF. The CDR3 DNA reads as TGTGCCAGCAGCGGGCGTTCGGCCCAAGAGACCCAGTACTTC.